The entry below describes one T cell receptor beta chain. No antigen is known for it. V dropped 4 bases and J dropped 7; count of bases not matched to a gene: 3. The CDR3 runs to 14 residues. Per the germline V gene, CDR1 is KGHSH and CDR2 is LQKENI. TCR beta CDR3 regions were amplified from RNA. HTBI primers were used for first-round RT-PCR of the TCR CDR3. MiXCR, applied by TCRdb to the multiplex PCR reads, yields one record per CDR3 protein. Of some 560,000 distinct CDR3 sequences detected, about 15% appear once; the ten largest clones hold around 7.8%. The record originates from a study of T cells in Graves' hyperthyroidism and ophthalmopathy. Study-level points and caveats: Ophthalmopathy and stable hyperthyroidism were told apart by a 13 V-J model.

The chain carries TRBV18 and TRBJ2-1; 11 bases match TRBD2. The sample was blood. The sequence came from a woman in her 30s with Graves' hyperthyroidism. The CDR3 protein is CASSRASGRNEQFF. CDR3 in DNA: TGTGCCAGCTCACGGGCTAGCGGGAGGAATGAGCAGTTCTTC. Together with reference TRBV18 and TRBJ2-1, the CDR3 gives the full variable domain: NAGVMQNPRHLVRRRGQEARLRCSPMKGHSHVYWYRQLPEEGLKFMVYLQKENIIDESGMPKERFSAEFPKEGPSILRIQQVVRGDSAAYFCASSRASGRNEQFFGPGTRLTVL.